Below, 5 T cell receptor beta chains from the same sample are listed, as sequenced in a study of T cell responses to AZD1222 COVID-19 vaccine. Using immunoSEQ multiplex PCR, the repertoire was profiled, and TCRdb retains in-frame clones only, with some absent. The sample lists about 110,000 clones, about 87% occurring once. This specimen consisted of peripheral blood, obtained 28 days after the second AZD1222 dose. Receptor source: an adult who received the AZD1222 COVID-19 vaccine.

This chain connects TRBV7-2 to TRBJ1-1; D call uncertain. The V end was cut by 3 bases, the J end by 1 base, with 6 bases between. In germline, CDR1 is SGHTA, CDR2 FQGNSA. The CDR3 extends over 13 amino acids. The CDR3 sequence: CASSFTENTEAFF. DNA for the CDR3: TGTGCCAGCAGCTTTACAGAGAACACTGAAGCTTTCTTT.

The V call is TRBV7-2, the J call TRBJ1-2; TRBD1 might be the D (5 bases). CDR1 and CDR2 from the germline V gene are SGHTA and FQGNSA. The ends were cut back, 10 bases at V and 7 bases at J, with 19 bases in the middle. The CDR3 runs 13 residues. CDR3: CATGPGGVFGYTF. The CDR3 DNA sequence: TGTGCCACCGGACCGGGGGGGGTGTTTGGCTACACCTTC. Complete variable domain (other parts from reference TRBV7-2 and TRBJ1-2): GAGVSQSPSNKVTEKGKDVELRCDPISGHTALYWYRQSLGQGLEFLIYFQGNSAPDKSGLPSDRFSAERTGGSVSTLTIQRTQQEDSAVYLCATGPGGVFGYTFGSGTRLTVV.

In its sample, this clone was seen a few times. The chain joins TRBV29-1 to TRBJ2-1; 7 bases are a match to TRBD1. Trimming cost V 2 bases and J 7 bases; bases outside gene matches: 2. CDR3 length: 12 residues. CDR1 is SQVTM, CDR2 ANQGSEA, per germline. The CDR3 nucleotides are TGCAGCGTTGAATTGACAGGGAATGAGCAGTTCTTC. It encodes CSVELTGNEQFF.

In regard to this clone: Other DNA sequences of this sample code for an identical CDR3. Here the CDR3 DNA reads TGTGCCAGCAGCGTAGGTCCAGGTAACACCGGGGAGCTGTTTTTT. This gives the protein CASSVGPGNTGELFF. The chain recombines TRBV9 with TRBJ2-2; no firm D call. The CDR3 length is 15 residues. V lost 0 bases to trimming and J lost 2 bases, with 8 bases between them. Germline V gene sequence: CDR1 SGDLS, CDR2 YYNGEE.

The J gene is TRBJ2-3, the V gene TRBV7-3; 9 bases map to TRBD2. Trimming cost V 5 bases and J 2 bases; bases outside gene matches: 5. The CDR3 has 15 residues. The germline V gene encodes CDR1 SGHTA and CDR2 FQGTGA. The CDR3 loop reads CASSRSGGFTDTQYF. The CDR3 DNA follows: TGTGCCAGCAGCCGAAGCGGGGGGTTCACAGATACGCAGTATTTT. Variable domain in full (rest from reference TRBV7-3 and TRBJ2-3): GAGVSQTPSNKVTEKGKYVELRCDPISGHTALYWYRQSLGQGPEFLIYFQGTGAADDSGLPNDRFFAVRPEGSVSTLKIQRTERGDSAVYLCASSRSGGFTDTQYFGPGTRLTVL.